The 11 T cell receptor beta chains in this list originate from one sample, sequenced in a study of T-cell reconstitution after alpha-beta-depleted transplantation in children. Broader study findings: Fresh T-cell production supplied most of the T-cell counts and diversity seen one year after transplant.

The antigens for these receptors are not known. TCRbeta library construction was performed incorporating unique molecular identifiers. Via MiXCR, TCRdb re-called the PCR reads, giving one row per CDR3 protein. The sample lists some 300,000 distinct CDR3 sequences, 7.5% to 9% occurring once. Sequences were derived from peripheral blood, sampled 360 days after TCRalphabeta/CD19-depleted stem cell transplant. The receptors were sampled from a female patient aged 2-9 years who had a stem cell transplant for Fanconi anemia, so the T cells may come from the graft donor.

This clonotype was seen many times. The J gene is TRBJ1-2, the V gene TRBV12-3 or TRBV12-4; D gene unclear. This CDR3 is built from 13 residues. V was pared by 3 bases and J by 8 bases, with 13 bases between. The CDR3 is CASSFGRRGGYTF. The CDR3 bases are TGTGCCAGCAGTTTCGGTCGGCGTGGGGGCTACACCTTC.

Regarding this clonotype: One base away lies a much larger clone, so this may be a sequencing read error. The chain has TRBV6-1 and TRBJ2-1; 10 bases match TRBD1. Per the germline V gene, CDR1 is MNHNS and CDR2 is SASEGT. The CDR3 is made up of 16 amino acids. CDR3 protein: CASSLGQGFAYNEQSF. The CDR3 DNA reads as TGTGCCAGCAGCCTGGGACAGGGGTTTGCCTACAATGAGCAGTCCTTC.

The rearrangement uses TRBV7-3 and TRBJ2-7; 10 bases map to TRBD1. With V trimmed by 5 bases and J by 7 bases, 11 bases remained unmatched. Per germline, CDR1 SGHTA and CDR2 FQGTGA. This CDR3 contains 15 residues. CDR3 sequence: CASSPHPGQGGEQYF. CDR3 in DNA: TGTGCCAGCAGCCCCCACCCCGGACAGGGGGGAGAGCAGTACTTC. Full variable domain (outside the CDR3, taken from reference TRBV7-3 and TRBJ2-7): GAGVSQTPSNKVTEKGKYVELRCDPISGHTALYWYRQSLGQGPEFLIYFQGTGAADDSGLPNDRFFAVRPEGSVSTLKIQRTERGDSAVYLCASSPHPGQGGEQYFGPGTRLTVT.

This clonotype came up many times. The genes are TRBV5-1 and TRBJ1-5, with TRBD1 as a possible D gene (5 bases). The CDR3 is made up of 16 amino acids. V was clipped by 2 bases and J by 4 bases, with 16 bases between them. The germline gives CDR1 SGHRS, CDR2 YFSETQ. The CDR3 sequence: CASSLEPGRQNQPQHF. Written as DNA, the CDR3 is TGCGCCAGCAGCTTAGAACCGGGACGGCAGAATCAGCCCCAGCATTTT.

The chain uses TRBV5-6 and TRBJ2-7, with D possibly being TRBD2 (5 bases). CDR1 and CDR2 from the germline V gene are SGHDT and YYEEEE. V lost 0 bases and J 3 bases, leaving 10 bases between the germline ends. The CDR3 loop spans 14 amino acids. The CDR3 here is CASSLGGPLYEQYF. The CDR3 region has the DNA TGTGCCAGCAGCTTGGGAGGGCCCCTCTACGAGCAGTACTTC.

This clonotype was counted only a few times. This chain connects TRBV5-6 to TRBJ2-3, with D maybe TRBD2 (5 bases). The CDR3 is 13 residues long. From germline, CDR1 is SGHDT and CDR2 YYEEEE. The V end lost 4 bases, the J end lost 8 bases, and 14 bases lay between the germline ends. The CDR3 loop is CASSKGRVRTQYF. The CDR3 DNA reads TGTGCCAGCAGCAAAGGGAGAGTACGTACGCAGTATTTT.

The chain joins TRBV6-2 or TRBV6-3 to TRBJ2-1; the D gene is possibly TRBD1 (5 bases). Trimming stripped 7 bases from V and 5 bases from J, with 18 bases between. This CDR3 has 15 amino acids. Germline loops: CDR1 MNHEY, CDR2 SVGEGT. The CDR3 reads CASIPSRVINNEQFF. In nucleotides, the CDR3 is TGTGCCAGCATTCCAAGCAGGGTAATAAACAATGAGCAGTTCTTC.

This clonotype was detected a few times. CDR3 DNA: TGTGCCAGCTCACCACCCGTCAGGGTGTCTAAAGAGACCCAGTACTTC. Translation: CASSPPVRVSKETQYF. The gene calls are TRBV18 and TRBJ2-5; possibly TRBD1 for D (5 bases). Germline V CDR1 and CDR2: KGHSH, LQKENI. The CDR3 is 16 residues long. With 0 bases removed from V and 3 bases from J, the gap between germline ends came to 14 bases.

The chain carries TRBV5-1 and TRBJ2-5, with TRBD2 identical over 13 bases. Germline V gene sequence: CDR1 SGHRS, CDR2 YFSETQ. This CDR3 comprises 19 residues. V lost 0 bases to trimming and J lost 1 base; unmatched junction nucleotides: 9. The CDR3 loop reads CASSLDRTSGGGPQETQYF. CDR3 DNA: TGCGCCAGCAGCTTGGACCGGACTAGCGGGGGAGGCCCCCAAGAGACCCAGTACTTC.

This clonotype was counted ten times or more. This sequence joins TRBV4-1 and TRBJ2-2; 8 nucleotides match TRBD2. Germline CDR1 MGHRA, CDR2 YSYEKL. V shed 0 bases, J shed 5 bases, and the junction held 8 bases outside the gene matches. The CDR3 runs 17 residues. The DNA of the CDR3 is TGCGCCAGCAGCCAAGATGGCGGGGGGATACGGACCGGGGAGCTGTTTTTT. As protein: CASSQDGGGIRTGELFF.

This clonotype was observed a handful of times. In DNA form, the CDR3 reads TGTGCCAGCACCGACACCTACAGGGACGGGGAGCTGTTTTTT. This gives the protein CASTDTYRDGELFF. The V and J genes are TRBV7-9 and TRBJ2-2; TRBD1 is a possible D gene (6 bases). Germline lookup yields CDR1 SEHNR and CDR2 FQNEAQ (reference sequence). This CDR3 region has 14 residues. The germline V and J ends were trimmed by 7 bases and 7 bases, with 16 bases remaining between them.